This is a list of T cell receptor beta chains from one sample in a study of blood T cell repertoires in COVID-19. Method: immunoSEQ multiplex PCR; TCRdb's copy keeps in-frame clones and lacks some. The table has about 220,000 clones, 85% to 90% seen once. Material: PBMCs or T cells enriched from blood (not recorded which). These receptors came from a woman aged 18 to 35 in a cohort exposed to, infected with or recovered from COVID-19 (not recorded which). Both conserved end residues are part of each CDR3.

J gene | V gene | CDR3 protein
TRBJ2-7 | TRBV28 | CASSFRGGDEQYF
TRBJ2-7 | TRBV7-2 | CASSSGTGGYEQYF
TRBJ2-7 | TRBV30 | CAWSSDRSPMGRQYEQYF
TRBJ1-1 | TRBV6-5 | CASSSQGDTEAFF
TRBJ1-3 | TRBV7-3 | CASSLRGSSGNTIYF
TRBJ2-1 | TRBV29-1 | CSVLPGTSGVNEQFF
TRBJ1-2 | TRBV7-6 | CASSPPDRNGGGYTF
TRBJ1-5 | TRBV29-1 | CSVEVAFNQPQHF
TRBJ2-2 | TRBV5-1 | CASSANPVTTSGKTGELFF
TRBJ2-1 | TRBV3-1/TRBV3-2 | CASSQVAGLFF
TRBJ2-7 | TRBV4-1 | CASSQDFGALYEQYF
TRBJ1-1 | TRBV19 | CASSIVFGNTEAFF
TRBJ2-5 | TRBV5-1 | CASSPGTGHPVPETQYF
TRBJ2-3 | TRBV19 | CASSPPRGSTDTQYF
TRBJ1-4 | TRBV4-1 | CASSRLGTGAEKLFF
TRBJ2-1 | TRBV7-6 | CASSSSRTALSSYNEQFF
TRBJ1-1 | TRBV10-3 | CAISESTGGVNTEAFF
TRBJ1-4 | TRBV5-8 | CASSLGRGSTNEKLFF
TRBJ1-6 | TRBV2 | CASRYTGTPLHF
TRBJ1-1 | TRBV27 | CASSSLGRMDTEAFF
TRBJ1-2 | TRBV9 | CASSELTGPSTSYGYTF
TRBJ2-1 | TRBV11-2 | CASSLEGRDPSYNEQFF